Listed below are T cell receptor beta chains from one sample, sequenced in a study of shared clonotypes between healthy human individuals. Profiled with immunoSEQ multiplex PCR; TCRdb holds only in-frame clones, not every one. The repertoire includes some 2.1 million clones, approximately 92% of them detected once, and roughly 1.7% sits in the top ten. The sequenced sample was naive CD8+ T cells from PBMCs. The receptors were gathered from a young man in good health. Some clones in this sample may be carry-over from other donors' samples. CDR3s include the opening cysteine and the closing phenylalanine or tryptophan. D genes are given only for firm matches. Clone size is not always given. Where it is, it says once, few, many or a class for expanded clones.

TRBV4-1,TRBD2,TRBJ2-5,15,-,TGCGCCAGCAGCGCCACGGGACTAGCGGCCGAGACCCAGTACTTC,CASSATGLAAETQYF
TRBV30,-,TRBJ2-3,15,-,TGTGCCTGGAGTGTGGCCAGCGGACTCACAGATACGCAGTATTTT,CAWSVASGLTDTQYF
TRBV27,-,TRBJ1-5,18,-,TGTGCCAGCAGTTTTCGTTTTGCCGCGACCCAGGGCGAGAAGCCCCAGCATTTT,CASSFRFAATQGEKPQHF
TRBV5-6,-,TRBJ1-1,14,-,TGTGCCAGCAGCTTCCGCGGGGGAAACACTGAAGCTTTCTTT,CASSFRGGNTEAFF
TRBV7-8,-,TRBJ2-7,14,-,TGTGCCAGCAGCTTGGGTCAGCTCTTCAACGAGCAGTACTTC,CASSLGQLFNEQYF
TRBV27,TRBD1,TRBJ2-2,16,-,TGTGCCAGCAGTTCATTCCGGGACAGGGGCACCGGGGAGCTGTTTTTT,CASSSFRDRGTGELFF
TRBV2,-,TRBJ2-7,13,-,TGTGCCAGCAGTGACGGGCCCTCCTACGAGCAGTACTTC,CASSDGPSYEQYF
TRBV6-5,-,TRBJ2-2,13,-,TGTGCCAGCGGTAGCACCAACACCGGGGAGCTGTTTTTT,CASGSTNTGELFF
TRBV28,TRBD1,TRBJ2-3,15,once,TGTGCCAGCAGTCCTGTGACAGGGGGCACAGATACGCAGTATTTT,CASSPVTGGTDTQYF
TRBV14,-,TRBJ2-5,17,once,TGTGCCAGCAGCCAAGGCGACCAGGGGACTTGGGAAGAGACCCAGTACTTC,CASSQGDQGTWEETQYF
TRBV11-2,-,TRBJ2-1,15,-,TGTGCCAGCAGCTTAGAAGGGAACCCCTACAATGAGCAGTTCTTC,CASSLEGNPYNEQFF
TRBV6-5,-,TRBJ2-5,15,-,TGTGCCAGCAGTCCCCGGGACGGAACCCAAGAGACCCAGTACTTC,CASSPRDGTQETQYF
TRBV28,-,TRBJ2-2,15,-,TGTGCCAGCAGTTTAGGGCAGAGTAACACCGGGGAGCTGTTTTTT,CASSLGQSNTGELFF
TRBV12-5,-,TRBJ2-7,17,-,TGTGCTAGTGGTTTGCCTCCTGGGAGCGCAGCTTTCTACGAGCAGTACTTC,CASGLPPGSAAFYEQYF
TRBV7-9,-,TRBJ2-3,17,-,TGTGCCAGCAGCGCGACAGGCGGATGGGGCCGCACAGATACGCAGTATTTT,CASSATGGWGRTDTQYF
TRBV6-1,-,TRBJ2-1,13,-,TGTGCCAGCAGCCGATTAGTAAGCAATGAGCAGTTCTTC,CASSRLVSNEQFF
TRBV7-3,TRBD2,TRBJ2-3,19,once,TGTGCCAGCAGCTTATTTTCACTGGGCGGTCTAGCGGGTGAAGATACGCAGTATTTT,CASSLFSLGGLAGEDTQYF
TRBV6-5,-,TRBJ1-5,13,-,TGTGCCAGCAGACCGGGGGGGGGCCAGCCCCAGCATTTT,CASRPGGGQPQHF
TRBV6-5,-,TRBJ2-1,11,once,TGTGCCAGCAGTTACTCCTCTGAGCAGTTCTTC,CASSYSSEQFF
TRBV6-1,-,TRBJ1-1,14,-,TGTGCCAGCAGTGAATTCCAGCTCCCAATCGAAGCTTTCTTT,CASSEFQLPIEAFF
TRBV7-3,TRBD2,TRBJ2-1,16,-,TGTGCCAGCAGCCTTCATGGACTAGCGGAGGCCAATGAGCAGTTCTTC,CASSLHGLAEANEQFF
TRBV27,TRBD2,TRBJ2-1,16,-,TGTGCCAGCAGTTTTCCTACTAGCGGGAGCTACAATGAGCAGTTCTTC,CASSFPTSGSYNEQFF
TRBV27,-,TRBJ1-5,15,-,TGTGCCAGCAGTTCGAGCCCCGTCGCCAATCAGCCCCAGCATTTT,CASSSSPVANQPQHF
TRBV27,-,TRBJ2-3,14,-,TGTGCCAGCAGTTTTGGGGGCTGGACAGATACGCAGTATTTT,CASSFGGWTDTQYF
TRBV7-8,-,TRBJ2-2,16,-,TGTGCCAGCAGCTCCCACAGGGCGCCGAAAACCGGGGAGCTGTTTTTT,CASSSHRAPKTGELFF
TRBV14,-,TRBJ2-1,11,-,TGTGCCAGCAGCCAAGATCATGAGCAGTTCTTC,CASSQDHEQFF
TRBV7-2,TRBD1,TRBJ2-1,18,-,TGTGCCAGCAGCTTAGCCTATACAGGGGATTTAGTGGGCAATGAGCAGTTCTTC,CASSLAYTGDLVGNEQFF
TRBV27,-,TRBJ2-5,13,-,TGTGCCAGCAGGGGGGCGCTGGGCCAGACCCAGTACTTC,CASRGALGQTQYF
TRBV5-4,-,TRBJ1-2,16,-,TGTGCCAGCAGCCGAACCCAGACAGGAGGCCTAAATGGCTACACCTTC,CASSRTQTGGLNGYTF
TRBV28,TRBD1,TRBJ1-2,16,-,TGTGCCAGCAGTTTATTCTCCCGGCAGGGGGTCTATGGCTACACCTTC,CASSLFSRQGVYGYTF
TRBV7-9,-,TRBJ1-2,12,-,TGTGCCAGCAGCTTGGGCGGGCTAGGCTACACCTTC,CASSLGGLGYTF
TRBV19,-,TRBJ2-7,15,-,TGTGCCAGTAGCACGGGAGGGGACAGGCTCCACGAGCAGTACTTC,CASSTGGDRLHEQYF
TRBV19,-,TRBJ2-7,15,-,TGTGCCAGTAGCGCCGGTAGTGGTGGGGCCTACGAGCAGTACTTC,CASSAGSGGAYEQYF
TRBV6-5,TRBD1,TRBJ1-3,13,-,TGTGCCAGCAGGGACAGGAGAGGAAACACCATATATTTT,CASRDRRGNTIYF
TRBV5-5,-,TRBJ2-7,16,-,TGTGCCAGCAGTTCCCTGCCGGGGCGGCCGAGCGACGAGCAGTACTTC,CASSSLPGRPSDEQYF
TRBV9,TRBD1,TRBJ2-3,15,-,TGTGCCAGCAGCGGAGGGACAGGGAGGCCAGATACGCAGTATTTT,CASSGGTGRPDTQYF
TRBV28,-,TRBJ1-2,17,-,TGTGCCAGCAGACCAATTCAGGGTATAGAAGGCGTCTATGGCTACACCTTC,CASRPIQGIEGVYGYTF
TRBV6-6,-,TRBJ2-5,16,-,TGTGCCAGCAGCCCCAACCGGGGAGCGGCTCAAGAGACCCAGTACTTC,CASSPNRGAAQETQYF
TRBV6-5,-,TRBJ2-3,13,-,TGTGCCAGCAGAGAAGACTACACAGATACGCAGTATTTT,CASREDYTDTQYF
TRBV25-1,-,TRBJ2-2,11,-,TGTGCCAGCGGCTACACCGGGGAGCTGTTTTTT,CASGYTGELFF
TRBV21-1,-,TRBJ2-2,17,-,TGTGCCAGCAACCTAGCCCCACTAAAGAGCGACACCGGGGAGCTGTTTTTT,CASNLAPLKSDTGELFF
TRBV28,-,TRBJ1-1,16,-,TGTGCCAGCAGTCCCCACGTGGCGCCCAAGGACACTGAAGCTTTCTTT,CASSPHVAPKDTEAFF
TRBV4-3,-,TRBJ2-1,18,-,TGCGCCAGCAGCCAAGAGGCCGTTGCGGGGAGCTCCTACAATGAGCAGTTCTTC,CASSQEAVAGSSYNEQFF
TRBV9,TRBD2,TRBJ2-3,15,-,TGTGCCAGCAGCGTGTCTAGCGGAGGAGGGAATACGCAGTATTTT,CASSVSSGGGNTQYF
TRBV9,TRBD2,TRBJ2-1,15,-,TGTGCCAGCAGCCTAGCGGACGGGAGTATCAATGAGCAGTTCTTC,CASSLADGSINEQFF
TRBV28,TRBD1,TRBJ2-3,11,-,TGTGCCAGCAGAAACAGGGGGCAGCAGTATTTT,CASRNRGQQYF
TRBV30,-,TRBJ1-5,15,-,TGTGCCTGGAGTTTAGGGGTGGTGAGCAATCAGCCCCAGCATTTT,CAWSLGVVSNQPQHF
TRBV15,TRBD1,TRBJ1-5,16,-,TGTGCCACCAGCAGTTCCAGGGGGCCTATCAATCAGCCCCAGCATTTT,CATSSSRGPINQPQHF
TRBV7-8,-,TRBJ1-1,12,-,TGTGCCAGCAGCCGAGTGAACACTGAAGCTTTCTTT,CASSRVNTEAFF
TRBV14,-,TRBJ1-3,16,-,TGTGCCAGCAGCCAGGGAGTAAGAAGAACTGGAAACACCATATATTTT,CASSQGVRRTGNTIYF
TRBV2,TRBD1,TRBJ2-1,17,-,TGTGCCAGCAGTGCCCCCCGGGAAAGGGGGCTAGATAATGAGCAGTTCTTC,CASSAPRERGLDNEQFF
TRBV7-3,-,TRBJ2-5,15,once,TGTGCCAGCAGCTTAACTGGCGGTCCCCAAGAGACCCAGTACTTC,CASSLTGGPQETQYF
TRBV19,TRBD2,TRBJ2-7,15,-,TGTGCCAGTACCCCCGCTAGCGGGATAGGATACGAGCAGTACTTC,CASTPASGIGYEQYF
TRBV4-3,-,TRBJ2-2,15,-,TGCGCCAGCAGCCAAGTTCAGGCGAACACCGGGGAGCTGTTTTTT,CASSQVQANTGELFF